The 32 T cell receptor beta chains reported below all come from one sample, sequenced in a study of blood T cell repertoires in COVID-19. This table comes from immunoSEQ multiplex PCR, and its TCRdb copy is limited to in-frame clones, with some not included. Of 150,000 to 200,000 clones listed, 90% to 95% are singletons. The sequenced sample consisted of peripheral blood. The source of these receptors is a woman between 50 and 59 years old with acute or convalescent COVID-19.

The chain has TRBV2 and TRBJ1-1; D perhaps matches TRBD1 (5 bases). This CDR3 contains 16 residues. From germline, CDR1 is SNHLY and CDR2 FYNNEI. V was trimmed by 9 bases and J by 5 bases, leaving 25 bases between them. The CDR3 DNA reads as TGTGCCAGAGATCGGGGCCACGGGGGAGGTCAAACTGAAGCTTTCTTT. Amino acids: CARDRGHGGGQTEAFF.

The CDR3 DNA is TGTGCCAGCAGCCGCGACAGGGACAACGAGCAGTACTTC. It is translated as CASSRDRDNEQYF. V usage is TRBV11-1 and J usage is TRBJ2-7, with 7 positions matching TRBD1. Germline-derived CDR1 and CDR2 are SGHAT and FQDESV (reference sequence). The CDR3 contains 13 residues. V gave up 5 bases and J gave up 5 bases; unmatched junction bases: 6.

The V call is TRBV19, the J call TRBJ1-4, with TRBD1 matching over 7 bases. Germline assignment: CDR1 LNHDA and CDR2 SQIVND (reference sequence). Trimming cost V 5 bases and J 5 bases; bases outside gene matches: 5. CDR3 size: 14 residues. The CDR3 sequence is CASSGDSLNEKLFF. The CDR3 nucleotides are TGTGCCAGTAGTGGGGACAGCTTAAATGAAAAACTGTTTTTT.

This clone was found once. The rearrangement uses TRBV3-1 (or the pseudogene TRBV3-2) and TRBJ2-3; 8 nucleotides match TRBD2. The CDR3 is 16 amino acids. Germline CDR1 and CDR2: LGHDT and YNNKEL (reference sequence). The junction had 13 bases not matched to a gene; V was cut back by 4 bases and J by 7 bases. CDR3 in amino acids: CASSLWGSGSVHTQYF. CDR3 DNA sequence: TGTGCCAGCAGCCTATGGGGGAGCGGGAGCGTCCATACGCAGTATTTT.

The chain is built from TRBV6-5 and TRBJ1-5; 9 nucleotides align to TRBD1. Trimming at V came to 4 bases and at J to 6 bases, leaving 7 bases not matched to a gene. CDR3 length: 15 residues. CDR1 is MNHEY, CDR2 SVGAGI, per germline. DNA of the CDR3: TGTGCCAGCAGTTCCACCACAGGGGGCGGTCAGCCCCAGCATTTT. This sequence encodes CASSSTTGGGQPQHF.

The V call is TRBV6-5, the J call TRBJ2-1; possible D gene TRBD2, 7 bases. The CDR3 has 15 amino acids. The V and J ends lost 6 bases and 6 bases respectively, with 18 bases between them. Looked up from germline, CDR1 is MNHEY and CDR2 is SVGAGI. CDR3 amino acids: CASSDLGGAPNEQFF. For the CDR3, the DNA is TGTGCCAGCAGCGACCTTGGGGGGGCGCCCAATGAGCAGTTCTTC.

The J gene is TRBJ1-2, the V gene TRBV5-5; TRBD1 is a possible D gene (6 bases). The CDR3 runs to 16 residues. Trimming removed 4 bases from V and 4 bases from J, with 20 bases in between. The germline V gene encodes CDR1 SGHKS and CDR2 YYEKEE (reference sequence). CDR3 protein: CASSRTVQAWSYGYTF. CDR3 sequence (DNA): TGTGCCAGCAGCAGGACAGTCCAGGCTTGGAGCTATGGCTACACCTTC.

The gene calls are TRBV30 and TRBJ1-1; the D is unclear. V was shortened by 8 bases and J by 4 bases, with 11 bases between the two germline ends. The CDR3 is 11 residues long. The V gene's germline CDR1 is GTSNPN and CDR2 SVGIG (reference sequence). CDR3 DNA: TGTGCCGGCGCAGGATTCACTGAAGCTTTCTTT. The encoded protein is CAGAGFTEAFF.

This clone was detected only once. The V and J genes are TRBV2 and TRBJ1-1, with a possible D match to TRBD1 (5 bases). The CDR3 covers 13 residues. Germline V gene lookup returns CDR1 SNHLY and CDR2 FYNNEI. Trimming pared 5 bases from V and 6 bases from J, leaving 13 bases between. CDR3 protein: CASSIGGHPEAFF. The CDR3 nucleotides read TGTGCCAGCAGTATCGGGGGTCACCCTGAAGCTTTCTTT. The variable domain in full, with the rest retrieved from reference TRBV2 and TRBJ1-1, is EPEVTQTPSHQVTQMGQEVILRCVPISNHLYFYWYRQILGQKVEFLVSFYNNEISEKSEIFDDQFSVERPDGSNFTLKIRSTKLEDSAMYFCASSIGGHPEAFFGQGTRLTVV.

The V gene is TRBV5-4, the J gene TRBJ2-7, with 8 bases aligning to TRBD1. This CDR3 is 14 amino acids long. The trim removed 4 bases at V and 3 bases at J, leaving 6 bases unmatched. Germline CDR1 SGHNT, CDR2 YYREEE (reference sequence). As DNA, the CDR3 is TGTGCCAGCAGCCCCGGACAGGGAAACTACGAGCAGTACTTC. Its translation: CASSPGQGNYEQYF.

This clone was seen a few times. V gene TRBV29-1 combines with J gene TRBJ1-2; 8 bases align to TRBD1. After removal of 2 bases from V and 7 bases from J, the junction contained 3 bases not matched to a gene. CDR3 length: 12 residues. Germline lookup yields CDR1 SQVTM and CDR2 ANQGSEA. The CDR3 is CSVERQGAGYTF. The CDR3 bases are TGCAGCGTTGAACGCCAGGGGGCTGGCTACACCTTC.

The sample holds one count of this clone. This CDR3 is CASSFSDLSTDTQYF. The CDR3 nucleotides read TGTGCCAGCAGCTTCAGCGACCTTAGCACAGATACGCAGTATTTT. The V call is TRBV11-2, the J call TRBJ2-3; the D is unclear. The germline V gene encodes CDR1 SGHAT and CDR2 FQNNGV. The CDR3 consists of 15 residues. V was trimmed by 3 bases and J by 0 bases, leaving 10 bases between them.

This rearrangement joins TRBV24-1 to TRBJ1-2; TRBD1 aligns across 9 bases. Germline loops: CDR1 KGHDR, CDR2 SFDVKD. This CDR3 is 13 amino acids long. V shed 7 bases, J shed 8 bases, and the junction held 7 bases outside the gene matches. The CDR3 nucleotides are TGTGCCACCAGCAGGGACAGGGTGGGGGGCTACACCTTC. Its translation is CATSRDRVGGYTF.

The count of this clone is one. The V gene is TRBV3-1 (or the pseudogene TRBV3-2), the J gene TRBJ1-2, with 7 bases matching TRBD1. This CDR3 is built from 12 residues. The V gene end was trimmed by 7 bases and the J gene end by 4 bases; junction bases not matched to a gene: 3. The germline V gene has CDR1 LGHDT and CDR2 YNNKEL (reference sequence). CDR3 sequence (DNA): TGTGCCAGCACCTCAGGGGGCTATGGCTACACCTTC. Protein: CASTSGGYGYTF.

The chain uses TRBV30 and TRBJ2-7; tentative D call: TRBD2 (5 bases). Germline V gene data show CDR1 as GTSNPN and CDR2 as SVGIG (reference sequence). The CDR3 covers 12 residues. V shed 1 base and J shed 6 bases, with 10 bases lying between them. CDR3 sequence: CAWSGGIGEQYF. The DNA of the CDR3 is TGTGCCTGGAGTGGAGGGATCGGCGAGCAGTACTTC.

This chain joins TRBV10-3 and TRBJ1-6; 10 nucleotides match TRBD1. CDR3 length equals 18 residues. Germline CDR1 ENHRY, CDR2 SYGVKD. V shed 3 bases and J 7 bases; nucleotides not matched to a gene: 12. The CDR3: CAISDRDRGPMINSPLHF. CDR3 coding DNA: TGTGCCATCAGTGACCGCGACAGGGGGCCTATGATAAATTCACCCCTCCACTTT.

CDR3 in DNA: TGTGCCAGCAGTTTTACAGGGGTCTCTGGAAACACCATATATTTT. This gives the protein CASSFTGVSGNTIYF. J is TRBJ1-3 and V is TRBV28; 7 positions agree with TRBD1. CDR3 length: 15 residues. V lost 3 bases and J lost 0; bases outside the gene matches: 2. Germline V gives CDR1 MDHEN, CDR2 SYDVKM.

This clone was counted a single time. CDR3 nucleotides: TGCGCCAGCAGCTTTTATGGGGGCGAAGGGCAGTACTTC. It yields the protein CASSFYGGEGQYF. The chain uses TRBV5-1 and TRBJ2-7, with a tentative D call TRBD1 (6 bases). Germline V CDR1 and CDR2: SGHRS, YFSETQ. The CDR3 extends over 13 amino acids. V lost 2 bases, J lost 9 bases, and 15 bases lay in between.

This chain links TRBV28 with TRBJ2-5, with a tentative D call TRBD2 (5 bases). Deletions cut 10 bases from V and 4 bases from J, with 10 bases between. Germline CDR1 is MDHEN and CDR2 is SYDVKM. This CDR3 region has 11 residues. The CDR3 sequence is CAIGKLETQYF. The CDR3 DNA reads TGTGCCATCGGGAAATTAGAGACCCAGTACTTC.

Comments on this clone: As the CDR3 is not closed by the conserved phenylalanine or tryptophan, this likely results from a read error. No DNA is shown, since the ends of the CDR3 on it are uncertain; the CDR3 is the one TCRdb lists. The genes are TRBV2 and TRBJ1-1. Germline CDR1 and CDR2: SNHLY and FYNNEI. The CDR3 spans 11 residues, counting both ends. The chain's CDR3 is CASSYDVDLNP.

The rearrangement joins TRBV6-2 or TRBV6-3 to TRBJ2-1; tentatively, D is TRBD2 (6 bases). The ends were cut back, 2 bases at V and 6 bases at J, with 8 bases in the middle. CDR1 and CDR2 (germline): MNHEY, SVGEGT. CDR3 length: 13 amino acids. This CDR3 is CASSYGTPNEQFF. The CDR3 nucleotides are TGTGCCAGCAGTTACGGGACTCCCAATGAGCAGTTCTTC.

The V call is TRBV6-5, the J call TRBJ1-2; D unclear. The CDR3 runs to 15 residues. V was shortened by 6 bases and J by 5 bases, with 19 bases between the two germline ends. Germline CDR1 MNHEY, CDR2 SVGAGI. The chain's CDR3 is CASRVLEGTLYGYTF. The DNA for the CDR3 is TGTGCCAGCAGGGTCCTAGAGGGAACCCTATATGGCTACACCTTC.

J is TRBJ1-6 and V is TRBV9; no definite D call. CDR3 length: 12 amino acids. Germline values: CDR1 SGDLS, CDR2 YYNGEE. V was clipped by 0 bases and J by 13 bases, with 8 bases between them. This CDR3 is CASSVGGSPLHF. DNA for the CDR3: TGTGCCAGCAGCGTAGGTGGGAGTCCCCTCCACTTT.

The chain recombines TRBV6-5 with TRBJ2-1; tentative D call: TRBD2 (7 bases). Trimming took off 2 bases at V and 10 bases at J, with 12 bases between the two ends. The length of the CDR3 is 13 residues. CDR1 is MNHEY and CDR2 is SVGAGI in the germline V gene. This chain's CDR3 is CASSYRAGAEQFF. Written as DNA, the CDR3 is TGTGCCAGCAGTTACCGGGCGGGGGCCGAGCAGTTCTTC.

V is TRBV7-9 and J is TRBJ2-2; D may be TRBD2 (6 bases). The CDR3 is 15 residues long. V was clipped by 3 bases and J by 4 bases, with 12 bases between them. Germline V gives CDR1 SEHNR, CDR2 FQNEAQ (reference sequence). The chain's CDR3 is CASSLTGVGTGELFF. As DNA, the CDR3 is TGTGCCAGCAGCTTGACGGGGGTCGGCACCGGGGAGCTGTTTTTT. The entire variable domain, with the rest obtained from reference TRBV7-9 and TRBJ2-2, is as follows: DTGVSQNPRHKITKRGQNVTFRCDPISEHNRLYWYRQTLGQGPEFLTYFQNEAQLEKSRLLSDRFSAERPKGSFSTLEIQRTEQGDSAMYLCASSLTGVGTGELFFGEGSRLTVL.

This sequence joins TRBV19 and TRBJ1-5; tentatively, D is TRBD1 (5 bases). Deletions cut 4 bases from V and 3 bases from J, with 13 bases between. This CDR3 is built from 15 residues. Germline V gene data show CDR1 as LNHDA and CDR2 as SQIVND (reference sequence). The CDR3 DNA is TGTGCCAGTAGTACCGTGGGGGGATCCAATCAGCCCCAGCATTTT. Residues: CASSTVGGSNQPQHF.

The V gene is TRBV10-3, the J gene TRBJ2-7, with no clear D. Germline values: CDR1 ENHRY, CDR2 SYGVKD. V was cut by 2 bases and J by 3 bases, with 5 bases left in between. The CDR3 runs to 12 residues. DNA for the CDR3: TGTGCCATCAGTGAGACTAACTACGAGCAGTACTTC. Translated, it gives CAISETNYEQYF.

The gene calls are TRBV7-2 and TRBJ2-7; 7 nucleotides agree with TRBD2. The CDR3 extends over 17 amino acids. V trimming: 3 bases; J trimming: 0 bases; junction bases outside the gene matches: 11. Germline values: CDR1 SGHTA, CDR2 FQGNSA. CDR3 DNA sequence: TGTGCCAGCAGCTTTTTCGGAGCGGGACTTGACTCCTACGAGCAGTACTTC. Translation: CASSFFGAGLDSYEQYF.

The genes are TRBV5-5 and TRBJ2-1; 9 bases map to TRBD1. V dropped 1 base and J dropped 7; count of bases not matched to a gene: 6. The CDR3 has 15 residues. Germline V gene lookup returns CDR1 SGHKS and CDR2 YYEKEE (reference sequence). The CDR3 bases are TGTGCCAGCAGCTTGCCACAGGGGGCCTTAAATGAGCAGTTCTTC. This translates into CASSLPQGALNEQFF.

A single count supports this clone. The V gene is TRBV27, the J gene TRBJ1-2; D remains ambiguous. CDR3 length: 9 amino acids. The germline V gene encodes CDR1 MNHEY and CDR2 SMNVEV (reference sequence). Trimming cost V 8 bases and J 4 bases, with 2 bases left between them. The CDR3 sequence: CASLYGYTF. In DNA, the CDR3 is TGTGCCAGCCTCTATGGCTACACCTTC.

The chain has TRBV6-6 and TRBJ2-3, with D possibly TRBD1 on 5 matching bases. The CDR3 spans 12 residues. Germline V gene lookup returns CDR1 MNHNY and CDR2 SVGAGI (reference sequence). Trimming took off 7 bases at V and 4 bases at J, with 9 bases between the two ends. The CDR3 nucleotides are TGTGCCAGCACGTGGGGCGCAGATACGCAGTATTTT. It yields the protein CASTWGADTQYF.

This chain links TRBV6-1 with TRBJ2-1; 12 nucleotides align to TRBD2. The CDR3 consists of 18 residues. The V and J ends lost 4 bases and 5 bases, in that order; junction bases with no gene match: 12. Germline CDR1 MNHNS, CDR2 SASEGT. The chain's CDR3 is CASSARTSGTHLNNEQFF. CDR3 DNA: TGTGCCAGCAGTGCCAGGACTAGCGGGACTCATTTAAACAATGAGCAGTTCTTC.